This TCR beta chain emerged from a study of CD4+ T cells in melanoma. Study observations and caveats: A reported correlation linked neoantigen-specific CD4+ T cells to CD8+, macrophage and B cell function.

Concerning this clone itself: The antigen remains unidentified.

Trimming took 1 base from V and 4 from J, leaving 14 bases between them. There are 16 residues in the CDR3. CDR1 is MNHNS and CDR2 is SASEGT in the germline V gene. Profiling relied on immunoSEQ multiplex PCR, and the TCRdb table lists in-frame clones only, not all of them. Of more than 90,000 clones in the sample, roughly 90% were seen once. Sequencing was done on a sample of peripheral blood. This clonotype was obtained from a human donor with melanoma. The genes are TRBV6-1 and TRBJ2-1; either TRBD1 or TRBD2 may fit D (7 bases each). The CDR3 DNA follows: TGTGCCAGCAGTGAAGGCGCAGGGGGGGGGTACAATGAGCAGTTCTTC. It encodes CASSEGAGGGYNEQFF.